This T cell receptor (beta chain) was captured by sequencing in a study of identical twins. Findings and caveats of the study: An excess of low generation probability was shown by twin-shared out-of-frame alpha sequences.

This CDR3 is 15 amino acids long. Germline CDR1 reads SGHRS; CDR2 reads YFSETQ. V dropped 4 bases and J dropped 3; count of bases not matched to a gene: 3. As concerns this clonotype: No antigen is known for it.

One entry per CDR3 protein results from TCRdb running MiXCR on the 5' RACE reads. The table shows about 190,000 distinct CDR3 sequences, with 15% occurring only once. Separately, the same data were catalogued under a study of T cells expressing NK-cell markers. That paper adds: Several experiments added an anti-gamma-delta TCR antibody to sort only alpha-beta TCR T cells. A handful of donors showed these clonotypes also leading the CD3+CD56-NKG2C+ fraction. Specificity for HCMV among expanded NKG2C+ T cell clones was not established.

V is TRBV5-1 and J is TRBJ2-7; TRBD2 matches at 14 bases. The source material was CD8+ T cells sorted from blood. The TCR was taken from a woman between 18 and 29 years old in good health. In DNA, the CDR3 is TGCGCCAGCAGCCCCGGACTAGCGGGAGGCTACGAGCAGTACTTC. Protein product: CASSPGLAGGYEQYF.